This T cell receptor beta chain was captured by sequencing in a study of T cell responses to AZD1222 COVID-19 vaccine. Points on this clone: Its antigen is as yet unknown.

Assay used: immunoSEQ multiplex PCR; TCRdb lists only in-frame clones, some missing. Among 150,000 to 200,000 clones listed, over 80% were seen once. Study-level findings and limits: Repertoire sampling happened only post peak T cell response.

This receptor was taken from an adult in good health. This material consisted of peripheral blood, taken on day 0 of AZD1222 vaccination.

DNA of the CDR3: TGCGCCAGCAGCCAAGCCCCCGGAGAGACCCAGTACTTC. Residues: CASSQAPGETQYF. This sequence joins TRBV4-3 and TRBJ2-5; no firm D call. Trimming stripped 1 base from V and 4 bases from J, with 7 bases between. The germline V gene has CDR1 LGHNA and CDR2 YSLEER. The CDR3 consists of 13 residues.